The TCR beta chain under discussion was sequenced for a study of cytomegalovirus exposure and HLA in healthy donors. Study results and caveats: Reports described diagnosis of cytomegalovirus status by the classifier as highly specific and sensitive.

The PCR made use of 60 Vbeta and 13 Jbeta primers. Here immunoSEQ multiplex PCR was the method, and the copy in TCRdb shows in-frame clones only, minus some. This sample carries 180,000 or so clones, approximately 85% of them seen once, and the ten largest clones take about 9.3%. With respect to this clone: Its antigen is currently unknown.

This clonotype was sampled from a man aged 18 to 30 in good health and CMV-seropositive. Specimen: PBMCs.

The CDR3 DNA reads as TGTGCCAGTCGAACGCAGGGTTACCCTCTTAACTCTGGAAACACCATATATTTT. Protein product: CASRTQGYPLNSGNTIYF. The rearrangement links TRBV19 to TRBJ1-3; a weak D match, TRBD1 (5 bases). Trimming removed 8 bases at V and 0 bases at J, with 23 bases between. Germline V lookup: CDR1 LNHDA, CDR2 SQIVND (reference sequence). The length of the CDR3 is 18 residues.